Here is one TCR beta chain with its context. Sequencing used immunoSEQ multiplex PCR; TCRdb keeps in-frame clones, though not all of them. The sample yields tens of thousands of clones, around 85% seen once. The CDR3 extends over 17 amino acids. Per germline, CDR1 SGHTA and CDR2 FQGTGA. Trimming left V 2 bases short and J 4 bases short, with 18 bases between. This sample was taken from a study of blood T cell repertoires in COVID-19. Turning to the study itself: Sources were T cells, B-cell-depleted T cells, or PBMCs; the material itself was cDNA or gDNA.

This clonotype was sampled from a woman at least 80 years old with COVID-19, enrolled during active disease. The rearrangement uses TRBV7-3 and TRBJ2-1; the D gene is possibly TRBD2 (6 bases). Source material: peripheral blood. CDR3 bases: TGTGCCAGCAGCTTACCGGGGGACCAGCTCTCTTACAATGAGCAGTTCTTC. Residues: CASSLPGDQLSYNEQFF. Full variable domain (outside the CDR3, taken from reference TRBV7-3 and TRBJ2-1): GAGVSQTPSNKVTEKGKYVELRCDPISGHTALYWYRQSLGQGPEFLIYFQGTGAADDSGLPNDRFFAVRPEGSVSTLKIQRTERGDSAVYLCASSLPGDQLSYNEQFFGPGTRLTVL.